The rows below give T cell receptor beta chains drawn from one sample of a study of blood T cell repertoires in COVID-19. Method: immunoSEQ multiplex PCR; TCRdb's copy keeps in-frame clones and lacks some. In the table there are approximately 200,000 clones, about 85% of which are singletons. The source material was peripheral blood. These receptors all stem from an elderly woman with COVID-19, enrolled during active disease. Each CDR3 is given with its conserved first and last residue. Fields, in order: J gene, clone size, CDR3 length, D gene, V gene, CDR3 protein, CDR3 DNA. The D gene is left open where the match is weak. Size values are once, few and many counts, or a class for expanded clones, and some rows have none.

>TRBJ1-3|.|11|.|TRBV3-1/TRBV3-2
CASSQADTIYF
TGTGCCAGCAGCCAGGCGGACACCATATATTTT
>TRBJ2-1|.|14|TRBD1|TRBV9
CASSPWTGWDEQFF
TGTGCCAGCAGCCCTTGGACAGGGTGGGATGAGCAGTTCTTC
>TRBJ1-4|.|13|.|TRBV3-1/TRBV3-2
CASSQRGDEKLFF
TGTGCCAGCAGCCAGCGCGGAGATGAAAAACTGTTTTTT
>TRBJ1-4|.|13|.|TRBV30
CAWSSGRNEKLFF
TGTGCCTGGAGTTCTGGGAGGAATGAAAAACTGTTTTTT
>TRBJ1-1|.|16|TRBD1|TRBV5-8
CASSLWTGVRNTEAFF
TGTGCCAGCAGCTTGTGGACAGGGGTGAGGAACACTGAAGCTTTCTTT
>TRBJ2-7|.|15|TRBD2|TRBV28
CASSSGLAGAYEQYF
TGTGCCAGCAGCTCCGGACTAGCGGGGGCCTACGAGCAGTACTTC
>TRBJ2-7|.|13|TRBD1|TRBV29-1
CSVLGTGSYEQYF
TGCAGCGTCCTCGGGACAGGCTCCTACGAGCAGTACTTC
>TRBJ2-7|few|15|TRBD1|TRBV4-1
CASSDEQGASYEQYF
TGCGCCAGCAGCGATGAACAGGGGGCCTCCTACGAGCAGTACTTC
>TRBJ2-5|.|11|.|TRBV6-6
CASSSGETQYF
TGTGCCAGCAGTTCGGGAGAGACCCAGTACTTC
>TRBJ1-6|.|17|TRBD1|TRBV7-9
CASSPGQASSYNSPLHF
TGTGCCAGCAGCCCCGGACAGGCTAGCTCCTATAATTCACCCCTCCACTTT
>TRBJ1-1|.|17|.|TRBV6-2/TRBV6-3
CASSLLEGWAVNTEAFF
TGTGCCAGCAGTTTACTGGAGGGTTGGGCGGTGAACACTGAAGCTTTCTTT
>TRBJ1-3|once|15|TRBD1|TRBV5-4
CASSWGQASGNTIYF
TGTGCCAGCAGCTGGGGACAGGCTTCTGGAAACACCATATATTTT
>TRBJ2-3|.|15|TRBD1|TRBV19
CAASRGTDSTDTQYF
TGTGCCGCCTCCAGGGGGACAGACAGCACAGATACGCAGTATTTT
>TRBJ2-5|.|16|TRBD2|TRBV3-1/TRBV3-2
CASSQEVAGGQKTQYF
TGTGCCAGCAGCCAAGAGGTAGCGGGGGGGCAAAAGACCCAGTACTTC
>TRBJ1-2|once|13|.|TRBV7-2
CASSPEGGNGYTF
TGTGCCAGCAGCCCCGAGGGAGGGAATGGCTACACCTTC
>TRBJ2-2|.|18|TRBD2|TRBV18
CASSRNFRWTSGDGELFF
TGTGCCAGCTCACGCAATTTCAGATGGACTAGCGGGGACGGGGAGCTGTTTTTT
>TRBJ2-7|.|17|TRBD2|TRBV5-1
CASSWGTSGGRSYEQYF
TGCGCCAGCAGCTGGGGGACTAGCGGGGGCCGCTCCTACGAGCAGTACTTC
>TRBJ1-3|.|14|.|TRBV5-1
CASSRDLTGNTIYF
TGCGCCAGCAGCCGTGATCTAACTGGAAACACCATATATTTT
>TRBJ2-5|.|13|TRBD2|TRBV29-1
CSVTGSGGETQYF
TGCAGCGTGACCGGGAGCGGGGGAGAGACCCAGTACTTC
>TRBJ2-5|.|13|TRBD2|TRBV6-1
CASSENGGATQYF
TGTGCCAGCAGTGAAAACGGGGGGGCGACCCAGTACTTC
>TRBJ1-2|.|13|.|TRBV19
CASSAQSYYGYTF
TGTGCCAGTAGTGCTCAGTCCTACTATGGCTACACCTTC
>TRBJ1-2|.|15|.|TRBV6-2/TRBV6-3
CASSYRPAGNYGYTF
TGTGCCAGCAGTTACAGGCCTGCGGGGAACTATGGCTACACCTTC
>TRBJ2-5|.|14|TRBD1|TRBV7-2
CASSLRTGWETQYF
TGTGCCAGCAGCCTGCGGACAGGGTGGGAGACCCAGTACTTC
>TRBJ1-3|.|16|.|TRBV7-7
CASSLAPGTTGNTIYF
TGTGCTAGCAGCTTGGCCCCCGGGACAACGGGAAACACCATATATTTT
>TRBJ1-4|.|15|TRBD1|TRBV19
CASSMTGGTNEKLFF
TGTGCCAGTAGTATGACAGGGGGGACTAATGAAAAACTGTTTTTT
>TRBJ2-5|.|13|TRBD2|TRBV28
CASRLAGGETQYF
TGTGCCAGCAGGCTAGCGGGGGGAGAGACCCAGTACTTC
>TRBJ1-2|few|17|.|TRBV5-1
CASRSLLGSVSNYGYTF
TGCGCCAGCAGGTCGCTCTTGGGCTCAGTTTCTAACTATGGCTACACCTTC
>TRBJ2-6|.|18|TRBD1|TRBV19
CASSIGTGGNSGANVLTF
TGTGCCAGTAGTATCGGGACAGGGGGCAATTCTGGGGCCAACGTCCTGACTTTC
>TRBJ2-5|.|11|.|TRBV3-1/TRBV3-2
CASTFSETQYF
TGTGCCAGCACCTTCTCGGAGACCCAGTACTTC
>TRBJ1-1|.|15|TRBD1|TRBV5-4
CASSLQGYWNTEAFF
TGTGCCAGCAGCTTACAGGGGTACTGGAACACTGAAGCTTTCTTT
>TRBJ2-7|.|12|.|TRBV5-1
CASSYSSYEQYF
TGCGCCAGCAGCTACAGCTCCTACGAGCAGTACTTC
>TRBJ2-3|few|15|.|TRBV28
CASSSGGYSTDTQYF
TGTGCCAGCAGTTCTGGGGGGTATAGCACAGATACGCAGTATTTT
>TRBJ2-1|.|13|.|TRBV5-8
CASSIDSYNEQFF
TGTGCCAGCAGCATCGACAGCTACAATGAGCAGTTCTTC
>TRBJ2-3|.|15|.|TRBV6-2/TRBV6-3
CASSSPRQGTDTQYF
TGTGCCAGCAGCTCACCTAGGCAAGGCACAGATACGCAGTATTTT
>TRBJ2-3|.|21|TRBD2|TRBV27
CASSLSAGVRTSGGLTDTQYF
TGTGCCAGCAGTTTATCTGCAGGTGTGCGGACTAGCGGGGGACTAACAGATACGCAGTATTTT
>TRBJ2-3|once|15|TRBD2|TRBV2
CASSSIAGGRGTQYF
TGTGCCAGCAGCTCGATAGCGGGGGGCCGAGGTACGCAGTATTTT
>TRBJ2-1|.|16|TRBD2|TRBV3-1/TRBV3-2
CASSQVPGLAGREQFF
TGTGCCAGCAGCCAAGTTCCGGGACTAGCGGGGCGTGAGCAGTTCTTC
>TRBJ2-5|.|14|.|TRBV5-6
CASSAPVGRQTQYF
TGTGCCAGCAGCGCCCCTGTGGGGAGGCAGACCCAGTACTTC
>TRBJ2-1|.|15|.|TRBV6-5
CASRSGGGRRDEQFF
TGTGCCAGCAGGTCTGGGGGGGGGCGCCGGGATGAGCAGTTCTTC
>TRBJ2-7|few|13|.|TRBV15
CATSGVSTHEQYF
TGTGCCACCAGCGGAGTAAGCACTCACGAGCAGTACTTC
>TRBJ2-2|.|12|.|TRBV13
CASSRTTGELFF
TGTGCCAGCAGCCGGACAACCGGGGAGCTGTTTTTT
>TRBJ1-1|.|16|.|TRBV28
CASSFPAWSGETEAFF
TGTGCCAGCAGTTTCCCAGCCTGGTCAGGGGAAACTGAAGCTTTCTTT
>TRBJ1-1|.|15|.|TRBV5-1
CASSLASGLNTEAFF
TGCGCCAGCAGCTTGGCCTCAGGGTTGAACACTGAAGCTTTCTTT
>TRBJ2-1|.|17|TRBD2|TRBV7-9
CASSPGPGLATYNEQFF
TGTGCCAGCAGCCCCGGCCCGGGACTAGCTACCTACAATGAGCAGTTCTTC
>TRBJ1-1|.|15|.|TRBV6-5
CASSYSSLGGTEAFF
TGTGCCAGCAGTTACTCGTCTCTGGGGGGAACTGAAGCTTTCTTT
>TRBJ1-6|.|12|.|TRBV12-3/TRBV12-4
CASSLSNSPLHF
TGTGCCAGCAGTTTGAGCAATTCACCCCTCCACTTT
>TRBJ1-1|.|13|.|TRBV6-5
CASSSTPGPEAFF
TGTGCCAGCAGCTCAACACCAGGCCCTGAAGCTTTCTTT
>TRBJ2-1|.|15|TRBD2|TRBV9
CASSQAAGGNNEQFF
TGTGCCAGCAGCCAGGCGGCGGGGGGTAACAATGAGCAGTTCTTC
>TRBJ1-2|few|13|TRBD1|TRBV29-1
CSVWGQRNYGYTF
TGCAGCGTGTGGGGACAGCGTAACTATGGCTACACCTTC
>TRBJ1-1|.|14|TRBD1|TRBV7-2
CASSSQGAQTEAFF
TGTGCCAGCAGCTCACAGGGGGCGCAAACTGAAGCTTTCTTT
>TRBJ2-1|.|14|.|TRBV5-1
CASSLISLGLEQFF
TGCGCCAGCAGCTTGATCTCTCTTGGACTTGAGCAGTTCTTC
>TRBJ1-2|.|14|.|TRBV11-2
CASSFQGRSGGYTF
TGTGCCAGCAGCTTCCAGGGGCGATCGGGTGGCTACACCTTC
>TRBJ1-1|.|10|.|TRBV29-1
CSAKNTEAFF
TGCAGCGCTAAGAACACTGAAGCTTTCTTT
>TRBJ2-3|once|16|.|TRBV29-1
CSVESGGFLGTDTQYF
TGCAGCGTTGAGTCGGGGGGCTTCCTTGGCACAGATACGCAGTATTTT
>TRBJ2-5|.|15|.|TRBV7-2
CASSRIIGGQETQYF
TGTGCCAGCAGCCGCATCATCGGGGGTCAAGAGACCCAGTACTTC
>TRBJ1-6|.|15|.|TRBV7-2
CASSLGQAENSPLHF
TGTGCCAGCAGCTTAGGACAGGCTGAAAATTCACCCCTCCACTTT